Following are 14 T cell receptor beta chains from one sample sequenced in a study of response to subunit inactivated influenza vaccine. TCRdb re-called the RT-PCR reads with MiXCR, one entry per CDR3 protein. This sample has about 500,000 distinct CDR3 sequences, with 16% found just once. Sequenced material: CD4+ T cells sorted from PBMCs, taken around 25 months after vaccination. The receptors come from a man in his fifties or sixties who received an inactivated influenza vaccine.

This clonotype showed up just a few times. This chain's CDR3 is CASSLSSGVPEAFF. Written as DNA, the CDR3 is TGTGCCAGCAGTTTGTCCTCTGGGGTCCCTGAAGCTTTCTTT. The chain has TRBV12-3 or TRBV12-4 and TRBJ1-1; D call uncertain. With 3 bases removed from V and 6 bases from J, the gap between germline ends came to 14 bases. This CDR3 is built from 14 residues.

The chain joins TRBV5-6 to TRBJ2-7; TRBD1 aligns across 9 bases. CDR3 length equals 13 residues. Looked up from germline, CDR1 is SGHDT and CDR2 is YYEEEE. Trimming took 8 bases from V and 6 from J; bases not matched to a gene: 9. CDR3: CASTKQGAVEQYF. CDR3 DNA sequence: TGTGCCAGTACCAAACAGGGGGCGGTCGAGCAGTACTTC.

This clonotype was counted between two and nine times. The chain combines TRBV15 with TRBJ1-1; D is ambiguous. CDR3 size: 14 residues. CDR1 is LNHNV, CDR2 YYDKDF, per germline (reference sequence). The V end was cut by 7 bases, the J end by 1 base, with 13 bases between. The CDR3 DNA sequence: TGTGCCACCACCAGCGCGTGGGGGAACACTGAAGCTTTCTTT. Translating gives CATTSAWGNTEAFF.

This chain uses TRBV28 with TRBJ2-1, with D possibly being TRBD1 (5 bases). The CDR3 length is 13 residues. V lost 4 bases, J lost 4 bases, and 8 bases lay in between. Germline CDR1 reads MDHEN; CDR2 reads SYDVKM. CDR3 coding DNA: TGTGCCAGCAGTTCAAAGGGGTACAATGAGCAGTTCTTC. Its translation is CASSSKGYNEQFF. Complete variable domain (other parts from reference TRBV28 and TRBJ2-1): DVKVTQSSRYLVKRTGEKVFLECVQDMDHENMFWYRQDPGLGLRLIYFSYDVKMKEKGDIPEGYSVSREKKERFSLILESASTNQTSMYLCASSSKGYNEQFFGPGTRLTVL.

The chain has TRBV6-5 and TRBJ1-2; 8 bases agree with TRBD1. CDR1 MNHEY and CDR2 SVGAGI come from the germline V gene. CDR3 size: 13 residues. V gave up 2 bases and J gave up 10 bases; unmatched junction bases: 6. The CDR3 nucleotides read TGTGCCAGCAGTTACCCGGGGACAGGCCACTACACCTTC. As protein: CASSYPGTGHYTF.

This clonotype has at least ten counts. This chain links TRBV6-2 or TRBV6-3 with TRBJ2-6; 10 nucleotides match TRBD2. V gave up 2 bases and J gave up 0 bases; unmatched junction bases: 7. Per the germline V gene, CDR1 is MNHEY and CDR2 is SVGEGT. The CDR3 contains 19 residues. CDR3 DNA sequence: TGTGCCAGCAGTTACAACCCTAGCGGGAGATTCTCTGGGGCCAACGTCCTGACTTTC. Its protein is CASSYNPSGRFSGANVLTF.

The chain is built from TRBV20-1 and TRBJ1-2; D remains ambiguous. Germline V gene sequence: CDR1 DFQATT, CDR2 SNEGSKA (reference sequence). Deletions cut 0 bases from V and 8 bases from J, with 7 bases between. CDR3 length equals 11 residues. CDR3 protein: CSARELGGYTF. As DNA, the CDR3 is TGCAGTGCTAGAGAATTGGGAGGCTACACCTTC.

This clonotype was picked up a small number of times. The chain joins TRBV6-2 or TRBV6-3 to TRBJ1-5; 7 nucleotides agree with TRBD1. Germline lookup yields CDR1 MNHEY and CDR2 SVGEGT. This CDR3 region has 15 residues. Germline trimming cut 5 bases from V and 3 bases from J; bases unmatched to any gene: 7. The CDR3: CASSDTQGSNQPQHF. The DNA for the CDR3 is TGTGCCAGCAGTGACACACAGGGGTCCAATCAGCCCCAGCATTTT.

This clonotype was seen a few times. This chain links TRBV20-1 with TRBJ1-1; 9 nucleotides line up with TRBD1. The CDR3 contains 17 residues. Germline lookup yields CDR1 DFQATT and CDR2 SNEGSKA (reference sequence). The ends lost 3 bases at V and 6 bases at J; junction bases unmatched: 17. The CDR3 DNA is TGCAGTGCTAGCGGCTTTGGGGGGTGGACAGGGGCGGCTGAAGCTTTCTTT. Amino acids: CSASGFGGWTGAAEAFF.

This clonotype was detected only a few times. The junction differs from germline at one of its ends, possibly a read error. The CDR3 region is CRATRGQGHEQYF. The CDR3 coding sequence is TGCAGGGCTACAAGGGGACAAGGGCACGAGCAGTACTTC. The chain uses TRBV20-1 and TRBJ2-7; perhaps TRBD1 as D (6 bases). In germline, CDR1 is DFQATT, CDR2 SNEGSKA (reference sequence). The CDR3 is made up of 13 amino acids.

In its sample, this clonotype was seen many times. The gene calls are TRBV20-1 and TRBJ2-1; D uncertain. CDR1 is DFQATT and CDR2 is SNEGSKA in the germline V gene (reference sequence). The CDR3 consists of 15 residues. The V end lost 0 bases, the J end lost 6 bases, and 15 bases lay between the germline ends. CDR3 sequence: CSARDLMRRSNEQFF. As DNA, the CDR3 is TGCAGTGCTAGAGATCTGATGAGGCGCTCCAATGAGCAGTTCTTC.

The chain is built from TRBV6-2 or TRBV6-3 and TRBJ2-3, with 7 bases lining up with TRBD1. The CDR3 extends over 16 amino acids. With V trimmed by 5 bases and J by 3 bases, 11 bases remained unmatched. Germline loops: CDR1 MNHEY, CDR2 SVGEGT. CDR3 DNA sequence: TGTGCCAGCAGTAAACGACAGGGAATCGGTACAGATACGCAGTATTTT. It specifies CASSKRQGIGTDTQYF.

This clonotype appeared a few times. The V gene is TRBV2, the J gene TRBJ1-1, with D perhaps TRBD1 (6 bases). Germline V gives CDR1 SNHLY, CDR2 FYNNEI. V was cut by 4 bases and J by 4 bases, with 19 bases left in between. The CDR3 extends over 16 amino acids. CDR3 sequence reads: CASSGGRLRPGTEAFF. The CDR3 coding sequence is TGTGCCAGCAGTGGGGGGCGGCTCCGACCGGGCACTGAAGCTTTCTTT.

This clonotype was detected only a few times. The genes are TRBV12-3 or TRBV12-4 and TRBJ2-7; the match to TRBD1 covers 9 bases. The junction had 7 bases not matched to a gene; V was cut back by 3 bases and J by 1 base. The CDR3 has 16 amino acids. The CDR3 coding sequence is TGTGCCAGCAGTTTTTATTCCGGGACAGGGTCCTACGAGCAGTACTTC. Protein product: CASSFYSGTGSYEQYF.